Presented here are 14 T cell receptor beta chains from one specimen sequenced in a study of blood T cell repertoires in COVID-19. Data came from immunoSEQ multiplex PCR; TCRdb stores just in-frame clones and leaves some out. Here the sample spans some 190,000 clones, about 80% being singletons. The sample was peripheral blood. The receptors here all came from a woman aged 60-75 years with COVID-19, enrolled during active disease.

This clone was picked up one time. This sequence joins TRBV4-1 and TRBJ1-2, with TRBD1 identical over 8 bases. Germline CDR1 is MGHRA and CDR2 is YSYEKL. The J segment lost 8 bases and the V segment lost 4 bases, leaving 9 bases of the junction unmatched. CDR3 length: 14 amino acids. Written as DNA, the CDR3 is TGCGCCAGCAGCCCTCGGACAGGGTATGAGGGCTACACCTTC. Protein product: CASSPRTGYEGYTF.

The J gene is TRBJ2-1, the V gene TRBV19, with a weak D call TRBD2 (6 bases). V was shortened by 3 bases and J by 0 bases, with 18 bases between the two germline ends. CDR1 is LNHDA and CDR2 is SQIVND in the germline V gene (reference sequence). The CDR3 covers 18 residues. The CDR3 loop reads CASSIGLRGPRSYNEQFF. The CDR3 bases are TGTGCCAGTAGTATTGGGTTGCGGGGACCCCGCTCCTACAATGAGCAGTTCTTC.

DNA for the CDR3: TGTGCCAGCAGTTTTTATCGGGGAAACAACAATGAGCAGTTCTTC. Protein product: CASSFYRGNNNEQFF. The chain combines TRBV27 with TRBJ2-1, with D perhaps matching TRBD2 (5 bases). Trimming stripped 3 bases from V and 5 bases from J, with 14 bases between. CDR3 size: 15 residues. The germline V gene has CDR1 MNHEY and CDR2 SMNVEV (reference sequence).

This rearrangement joins TRBV5-1 to TRBJ2-2, with D unclear. Germline V gene data show CDR1 as SGHRS and CDR2 as YFSETQ. The length of the CDR3 is 14 residues. V was trimmed by 2 bases and J by 5 bases, leaving 10 bases between them. CDR3 residues: CASSLVLLTGELFF. The CDR3 bases are TGCGCCAGCAGCTTAGTACTATTAACCGGGGAGCTGTTTTTT.

The CDR3: CASSLERDTEAFF. CDR3 DNA: TGTGCCAGCAGCTTAGAACGGGACACTGAAGCTTTCTTT. V and J are TRBV7-8 and TRBJ1-1; no reliable D call. The germline V gene encodes CDR1 SGHVS and CDR2 FQNEAQ. This CDR3 contains 13 residues. The V and J ends lost 1 base and 3 bases respectively, with 6 bases between them.

The chain is built from TRBV6-6 and TRBJ2-7; 8 bases map to TRBD2. J gave up 3 bases and V 10 bases, and 11 bases lay outside the gene matches. This CDR3 contains 14 residues. Germline CDR1 reads MNHNY; CDR2 reads SVGAGI (reference sequence). The CDR3 sequence: CATRTSGGDYEQYF. In DNA form, the CDR3 reads TGTGCCACCAGGACCAGCGGGGGAGACTACGAGCAGTACTTC.

V usage is TRBV5-1 and J usage is TRBJ1-3; D is perhaps TRBD1 (6 bases). This CDR3 spans 17 amino acids. Germline V CDR1 and CDR2: SGHRS, YFSETQ. V lost 7 bases and J lost 1, with 21 bases in between. The CDR3 here is CASSLEGGQSSGNTIYF. DNA of the CDR3: TGCGCCAGCTCCCTCGAGGGCGGACAGTCGTCTGGAAACACCATATATTTT.

This clone was seen more than once but under ten times. The chain recombines TRBV28 with TRBJ2-7, with D possibly being TRBD1 (6 bases). This CDR3 is 15 amino acids long. V was cut by 4 bases and J by 6 bases, with 19 bases left in between. The V gene's germline CDR1 is MDHEN and CDR2 SYDVKM. The DNA for the CDR3 is TGTGCCAGCAGTTCCCTTGGGGGCGGAGGTGCCGAGCAGTACTTC. This encodes CASSSLGGGGAEQYF.

The rearrangement joins TRBV6-5 to TRBJ1-3; 7 nucleotides align to TRBD1. The CDR3 sequence is 13 residues long. Germline assignment: CDR1 MNHEY and CDR2 SVGAGI. Losses at the gene ends were 6 bases for V and 5 bases for J; bases not matched to a gene: 4. As DNA, the CDR3 is TGTGCCAGCAGCCTCAGGGGGAGAAACACCATATATTTT. This codes for CASSLRGRNTIYF.

This sequence joins TRBV11-2 and TRBJ2-3; 8 nucleotides align to TRBD2. J lost 4 bases, V lost 3 bases, and 12 bases had no gene match. The CDR3 is 17 residues long. In germline, CDR1 is SGHAT, CDR2 FQNNGV. CDR3 loop: CASSLSARGGLADTQYF. CDR3 in DNA: TGTGCCAGCAGCTTGAGCGCCCGGGGGGGCCTCGCAGATACGCAGTATTTT.

The count of this clone is one. The genes are TRBV28 and TRBJ2-6, with D possibly being TRBD2 (7 bases). V lost 7 bases to trimming and J lost 4 bases, with 23 bases between them. There are 18 residues in the CDR3. Per the germline V gene, CDR1 is MDHEN and CDR2 is SYDVKM. DNA of the CDR3: TGTGCCAGCAAGTTCGAGGGAAGTCGGGGGGCCGGGGCCAACGTCCTGACTTTC. It is translated as CASKFEGSRGAGANVLTF.

The rearrangement uses TRBV7-2 and TRBJ2-1, with D maybe TRBD2 (6 bases). The germline V and J ends were trimmed by 5 bases and 10 bases, with 24 bases remaining between them. CDR1 SGHTA and CDR2 FQGNSA come from the germline V gene. The CDR3 loop spans 16 amino acids. The CDR3 nucleotides read TGTGCCAGCAGCCCTCGCCTCCCGGGACTGAGGCACGAGCAGTTCTTC. Translating gives CASSPRLPGLRHEQFF.

V usage is TRBV6-5 and J usage is TRBJ1-2, with TRBD1 matching 8 bases. Germline assignment: CDR1 MNHEY and CDR2 SVGAGI. The trim removed 7 bases at V and 5 bases at J, leaving 9 bases unmatched. The CDR3 is made up of 14 amino acids. The CDR3 DNA sequence: TGTGCCAGCACTCGAACAGGGGGAGCTTATGGCTACACCTTC. Translated, it gives CASTRTGGAYGYTF.

This chain uses TRBV7-2 with TRBJ1-3, with D possibly being TRBD1 (5 bases). V lost 1 base, J lost 1 base, and 11 bases lay in between. Germline loops: CDR1 SGHTA, CDR2 FQGNSA. The CDR3 is 16 residues long. CDR3 sequence: CASSLGGGNSGNTIYF. Here the CDR3 DNA reads TGTGCCAGCAGCTTAGGGGGGGGGAATTCTGGAAACACCATATATTTT.